The sample holds a few counts of the clone carrying this TCR beta chain. The antigen remains undetermined. The entry originates in a study of beta chain features in type 1 diabetes. Background on the study: Over all samples combined, more than 90,000,000 sorted cells were examined.

Study-wide points: Patients' naive, central memory and Treg TCRB repertoires seemed closer to one another than those of healthy donors. Shorter TCRB CDR3s, moderately but significantly so, were found in Type 1 diabetes patients in all four CD4+ subsets.

Researchers reported sorting CD4+ naive, central memory, regulatory and stem cell-like memory cells via CD45RO/CCR7/CD25/CD127/CD95/CD27. The entirety of the isolated RNA underwent reverse transcription, so expressed TCRB transcripts were sequenced. This table comes from immunoSEQ multiplex PCR, and its TCRdb copy is limited to in-frame clones, with some not included. Of 400,000 or so clones in the sample, 8% to 10% are singletons; the top ten hold around 0.66%. Germline V gives CDR1 SGDLS, CDR2 YYNGEE. With 0 bases removed from V and 1 base from J, the gap between germline ends came to 7 bases. The CDR3 contains 14 residues.

The sample consisted of central memory CD4+ T cells from blood. The V call is TRBV9, the J call TRBJ1-1, with unresolved D. This receptor was taken from a man aged 25-45 years with type 1 diabetes. Written as DNA, the CDR3 is TGTGCCAGCAGCGTAGTGATAGGGAACACTGAAGCTTTCTTT. This sequence encodes CASSVVIGNTEAFF.